A selection of T cell receptor beta chains follows, all from one sample in a study of radiation and T cells in renal cell carcinoma. Measured with immunoSEQ multiplex PCR; TCRdb has only the in-frame clones, and not every one. Found here are some 100,000 clones, about four fifths of them singletons; the top ten hold roughly 7%. The sample here was blood, taken from a patient whose treatment included radiotherapy and nephrectomy. The receptors stem from a man aged 60 to 75 with renal cell carcinoma. The CDR3 runs from the conserved cysteine through the conserved F or W. Each record gives: clone size, V gene, J gene, D gene, CDR3 protein, CDR3 DNA. D genes are given only for firm matches. The size of a clone is reported for some rows only, either as once, few or many, or as a class for expanded clones.

.	TRBV29-1	TRBJ2-7	.	CSVRTDYRSDEQYF	TGCAGCGTCCGCACTGATTATCGGTCCGACGAGCAGTACTTC
.	TRBV7-2	TRBJ1-4	TRBD1	CASSLETGGGEKLFF	TGTGCCAGCAGCTTAGAGACAGGGGGCGGTGAAAAACTGTTTTTT
.	TRBV5-1	TRBJ2-3	TRBD1	CASSFEDRAADTQYF	TGCGCCAGCAGCTTCGAGGACAGGGCGGCGGATACGCAGTATTTT
.	TRBV2	TRBJ2-5	.	CASIGGETQYF	TGTGCCAGCATTGGGGGGGAGACCCAGTACTTC
few	TRBV7-2	TRBJ1-2	.	CASSLATRQAGYTF	TGTGCCAGCAGCTTAGCGACAAGACAGGCTGGCTACACCTTC
once	TRBV27	TRBJ2-7	.	CASSLQQTKTSYEQYF	TGTGCCAGCAGTCTCCAGCAGACGAAGACCTCCTACGAGCAGTACTTC
.	TRBV5-1	TRBJ2-1	TRBD2	CASSLTSGSSYNEQFF	TGCGCCAGCAGCTTGACTAGCGGGAGCTCCTACAATGAGCAGTTCTTC
.	TRBV7-2	TRBJ2-1	TRBD2	CASSMGLAFYNEQFF	TGTGCCAGCAGCATGGGACTAGCTTTTTACAATGAGCAGTTCTTC
.	TRBV7-9	TRBJ2-3	.	CASSLDAALADLYF	TGTGCCAGCAGCTTAGACGCGGCACTAGCTGATCTGTATTTT
.	TRBV18	TRBJ2-5	TRBD1	CASSPKQGALETQYF	TGTGCCAGCTCACCAAAACAGGGGGCTCTGGAGACCCAGTACTTC
.	TRBV14	TRBJ1-3	.	CASSAAWTWSSGNTIYF	TGTGCCAGCAGCGCAGCTTGGACGTGGAGCTCTGGAAACACCATATATTTT
.	TRBV27	TRBJ2-7	TRBD1	CASSVPDRGAEQYF	TGTGCCAGCAGTGTCCCGGACAGGGGGGCCGAGCAGTACTTC
.	TRBV19	TRBJ2-5	.	CASSIRKDSETQYF	TGTGCCAGTAGTATTAGGAAGGACTCGGAGACCCAGTACTTC
few	TRBV5-6	TRBJ2-5	TRBD2	CASSLELAGAQETQYF	TGTGCCAGCAGCTTGGAACTAGCGGGTGCGCAAGAGACCCAGTACTTC
.	TRBV5-8	TRBJ2-2	TRBD1	CASSPHRGRNTGELFF	TGTGCCAGCAGCCCTCACAGGGGGCGGAACACCGGGGAGCTGTTTTTT
.	TRBV28	TRBJ1-1	.	CASRPRSTEAFF	TGTGCCAGCAGGCCTAGAAGCACTGAAGCTTTCTTT
.	TRBV30	TRBJ1-2	.	CAWAQQVWGYTF	TGTGCCTGGGCCCAACAGGTTTGGGGCTACACCTTC
.	TRBV19	TRBJ1-5	.	CASSIARRDSDSNQPQHF	TGTGCCAGTAGTATAGCACGCCGGGATTCCGATAGCAATCAGCCCCAGCATTTT
.	TRBV28	TRBJ2-7	.	CASREGFEQYF	TGTGCCAGCAGAGAGGGTTTCGAGCAGTACTTC
.	TRBV7-7	TRBJ1-5	.	CASSLVGSNQPQHF	TGTGCCAGCAGCTTAGTGGGGAGCAATCAGCCCCAGCATTTT
.	TRBV9	TRBJ2-4	.	CASSLKEGGRGDQYF	TGTGCCAGCAGCTTAAAGGAGGGCGGCAGGGGGGATCAGTACTTC
.	TRBV5-6	TRBJ2-1	TRBD2	CASSFASGKKFF	TGTGCCAGCAGCTTCGCTAGCGGGAAGAAGTTCTTC
.	TRBV7-9	TRBJ2-3	.	CASSTGVTDTQYF	TGTGCCAGCAGCACGGGGGTGACAGATACGCAGTATTTT
.	TRBV7-2	TRBJ2-7	.	CASSLSGSYEQYF	TGTGCCAGCAGCTTGTCAGGTAGCTACGAGCAGTACTTC
.	TRBV19	TRBJ1-4	.	CASNPGGATNEKLFF	TGTGCCAGCAATCCGGGGGGCGCAACTAATGAAAAACTGTTTTTT
.	TRBV12-1	TRBJ2-7	.	CASSFASLTGTYEQYF	TGTGCCAGCAGCTTTGCGAGCTTAACAGGGACCTACGAGCAGTACTTT
.	TRBV6-6	TRBJ1-2	TRBD1	CASSRTGDYGYTF	TGTGCCAGCAGTCGGACAGGGGACTATGGCTACACCTTC
.	TRBV25-1	TRBJ2-1	.	CASREGGPYNEQFF	TGTGCCAGCAGAGAGGGAGGACCCTACAATGAGCAGTTCTTC
.	TRBV7-9	TRBJ2-5	TRBD1	CASSLRARQGETQYF	TGTGCCAGCAGCTTGCGTGCCCGACAGGGAGAGACCCAGTACTTC
.	TRBV5-1	TRBJ2-1	TRBD2	CASSSLPGLAGEYEQFF	TGCGCCAGCAGCTCACTCCCGGGACTAGCGGGAGAATATGAGCAGTTCTTC
.	TRBV5-1	TRBJ1-1	.	CASSLPGRANTEAFF	TGCGCCAGCAGCTTGCCAGGCAGGGCGAACACTGAAGCTTTCTTT
.	TRBV27	TRBJ1-3	.	CASSLSGVAGNTIYF	TGTGCCAGCAGTTTATCAGGGGTTGCAGGAAACACCATATATTTT
.	TRBV5-1	TRBJ1-2	TRBD1	CASSQNRGANYGYTF	TGCGCCAGCAGCCAAAACAGGGGAGCAAACTATGGCTACACCTTC
.	TRBV5-1	TRBJ2-3	.	CASSLGDSTDTQYF	TGCGCCAGCAGCTTAGGGGACAGCACAGATACGCAGTATTTT
.	TRBV4-2	TRBJ2-1	.	CASSQPGEYEQFF	TGTGCCAGCAGCCAACCAGGTGAATATGAGCAGTTCTTC
.	TRBV28	TRBJ1-5	.	CASRSTLNQPQHF	TGTGCCAGCAGATCAACCCTCAATCAGCCCCAGCATTTT